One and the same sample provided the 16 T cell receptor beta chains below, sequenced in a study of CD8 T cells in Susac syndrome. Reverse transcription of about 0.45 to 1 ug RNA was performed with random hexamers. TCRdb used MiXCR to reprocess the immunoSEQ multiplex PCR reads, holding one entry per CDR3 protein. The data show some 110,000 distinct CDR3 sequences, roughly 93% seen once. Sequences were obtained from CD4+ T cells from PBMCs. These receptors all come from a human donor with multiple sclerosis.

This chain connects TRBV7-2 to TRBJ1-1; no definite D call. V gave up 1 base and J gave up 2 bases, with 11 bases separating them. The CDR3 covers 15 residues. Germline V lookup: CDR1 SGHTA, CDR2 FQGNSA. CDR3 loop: CASSLESMSNTEAFF. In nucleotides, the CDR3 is TGTGCCAGCAGCTTAGAGTCTATGAGTAACACTGAAGCTTTCTTT.

The CDR3 reads CSAGTGGSNQPQHF. CDR3 nucleotides: TGCAGCGCGGGGACAGGGGGCAGCAATCAGCCCCAGCATTTT. V and J are TRBV29-1 and TRBJ1-5; 12 nucleotides agree with TRBD1. CDR1 and CDR2 (germline): SQVTM, ANQGSEA. The V gene end was trimmed by 7 bases and the J gene end by 1 base; junction bases not matched to a gene: 2. This CDR3 region has 14 residues. The full variable domain, its missing parts supplied by reference TRBV29-1 and TRBJ1-5, is SAVISQKPSRDICQRGTSLTIQCQVDSQVTMMFWYRQQPGQSLTLIATANQGSEATYESGFVIDKFPISRPNLTFSTLTVSNMSPEDSSIYLCSAGTGGSNQPQHFGDGTRLSIL.

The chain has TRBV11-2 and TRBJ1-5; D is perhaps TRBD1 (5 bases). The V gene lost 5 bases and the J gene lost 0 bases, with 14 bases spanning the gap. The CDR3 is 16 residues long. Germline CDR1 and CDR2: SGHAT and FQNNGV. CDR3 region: CASSPGGRNSNQPQHF. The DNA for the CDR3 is TGTGCCAGCAGCCCGGGGGGTAGAAATAGCAATCAGCCCCAGCATTTT.

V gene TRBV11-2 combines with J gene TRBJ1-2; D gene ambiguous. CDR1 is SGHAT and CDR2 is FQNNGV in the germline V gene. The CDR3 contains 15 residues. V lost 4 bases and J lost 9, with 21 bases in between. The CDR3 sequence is CASSSPRAGRFSYTF. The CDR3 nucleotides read TGTGCCAGCAGCTCCCCAAGGGCCGGACGGTTTAGCTACACCTTC. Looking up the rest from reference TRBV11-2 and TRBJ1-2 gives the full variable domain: EAGVAQSPRYKIIEKRQSVAFWCNPISGHATLYWYQQILGQGPKLLIQFQNNGVVDDSQLPKDRFSAERLKGVDSTLKIQPAKLEDSAVYLCASSSPRAGRFSYTFGSGTRLTVV.

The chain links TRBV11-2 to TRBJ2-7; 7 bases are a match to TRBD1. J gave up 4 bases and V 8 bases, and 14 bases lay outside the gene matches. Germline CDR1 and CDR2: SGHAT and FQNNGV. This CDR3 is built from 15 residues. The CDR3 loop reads CASDSRGLSSYEQYF. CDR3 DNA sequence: TGTGCCAGCGACTCTAGGGGGCTTTCTAGTTACGAGCAGTACTTC. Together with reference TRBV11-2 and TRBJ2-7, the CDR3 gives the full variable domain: EAGVAQSPRYKIIEKRQSVAFWCNPISGHATLYWYQQILGQGPKLLIQFQNNGVVDDSQLPKDRFSAERLKGVDSTLKIQPAKLEDSAVYLCASDSRGLSSYEQYFGPGTRLTVT.

The CDR3, as DNA: TGTGCCAGTGCAAACAGGGGAAGGAACTACGAGCAGTACTTC. It specifies CASANRGRNYEQYF. The rearrangement links TRBV19 to TRBJ2-7, with TRBD1 identical over 7 bases. The V segment lost 8 bases and the J segment 3 bases; nucleotides outside the gene matches: 10. The CDR3 is made up of 14 amino acids. Germline CDR1 LNHDA, CDR2 SQIVND (reference sequence).

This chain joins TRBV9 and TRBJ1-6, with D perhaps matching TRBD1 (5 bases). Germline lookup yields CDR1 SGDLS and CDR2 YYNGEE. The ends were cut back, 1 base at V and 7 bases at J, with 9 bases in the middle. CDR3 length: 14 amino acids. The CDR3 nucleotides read TGTGCCAGCAGCGTACGGGACGGAAATTCACCCCTCCACTTT. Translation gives CASSVRDGNSPLHF.

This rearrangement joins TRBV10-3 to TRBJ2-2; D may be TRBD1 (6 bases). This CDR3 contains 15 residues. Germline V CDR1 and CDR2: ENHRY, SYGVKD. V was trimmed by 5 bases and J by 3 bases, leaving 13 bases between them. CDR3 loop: CAISRRDIHTGELFF. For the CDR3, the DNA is TGTGCCATCAGTCGACGGGACATCCACACCGGGGAGCTGTTTTTT.

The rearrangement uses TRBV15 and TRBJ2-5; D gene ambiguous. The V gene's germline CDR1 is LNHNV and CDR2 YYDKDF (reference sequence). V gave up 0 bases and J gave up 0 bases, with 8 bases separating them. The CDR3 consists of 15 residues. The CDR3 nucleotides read TGTGCCACCAGCAGAGAAGGGCAGTACCAAGAGACCCAGTACTTC. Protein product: CATSREGQYQETQYF.

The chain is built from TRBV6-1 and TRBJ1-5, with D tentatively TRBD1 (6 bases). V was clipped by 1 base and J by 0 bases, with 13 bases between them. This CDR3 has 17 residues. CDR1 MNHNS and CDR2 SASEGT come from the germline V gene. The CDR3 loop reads CASSEGADSLSNQPQHF. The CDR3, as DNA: TGTGCCAGCAGTGAAGGTGCGGACAGCCTTAGCAATCAGCCCCAGCATTTT.

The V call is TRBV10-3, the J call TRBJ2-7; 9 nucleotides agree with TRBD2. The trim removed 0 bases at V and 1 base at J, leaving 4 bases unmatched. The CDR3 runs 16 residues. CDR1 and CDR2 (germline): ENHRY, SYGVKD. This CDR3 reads CAISESERGASYEQYF. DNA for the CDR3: TGTGCCATCAGTGAGTCCGAGCGGGGGGCTTCCTACGAGCAGTACTTC.

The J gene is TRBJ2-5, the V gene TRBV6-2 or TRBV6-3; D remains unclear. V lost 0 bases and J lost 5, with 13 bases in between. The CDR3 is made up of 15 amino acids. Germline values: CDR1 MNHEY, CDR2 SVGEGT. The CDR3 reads CASSYSAFPHETQYF. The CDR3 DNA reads TGTGCCAGCAGTTACTCGGCCTTCCCGCACGAGACCCAGTACTTC.

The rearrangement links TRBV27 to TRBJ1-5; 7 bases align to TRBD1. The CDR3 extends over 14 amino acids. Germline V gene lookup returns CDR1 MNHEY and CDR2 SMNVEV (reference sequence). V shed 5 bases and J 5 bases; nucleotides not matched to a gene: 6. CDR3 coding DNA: TGTGCCAGCAGTCCCAGACAGGGTCATCAGCCCCAGCATTTT. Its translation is CASSPRQGHQPQHF.

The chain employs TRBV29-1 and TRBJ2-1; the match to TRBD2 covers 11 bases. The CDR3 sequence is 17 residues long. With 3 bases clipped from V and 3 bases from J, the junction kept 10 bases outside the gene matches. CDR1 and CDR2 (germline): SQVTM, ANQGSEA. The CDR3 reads CSVETSGADGFYNEQFF. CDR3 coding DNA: TGCAGCGTTGAGACTAGCGGGGCCGACGGCTTCTACAATGAGCAGTTCTTC.

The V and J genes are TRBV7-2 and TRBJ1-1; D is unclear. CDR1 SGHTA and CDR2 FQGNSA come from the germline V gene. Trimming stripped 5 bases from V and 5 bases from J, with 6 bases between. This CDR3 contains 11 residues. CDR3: CASSPRTEAFF. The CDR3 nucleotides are TGTGCCAGCAGCCCCCGGACTGAAGCTTTCTTT.

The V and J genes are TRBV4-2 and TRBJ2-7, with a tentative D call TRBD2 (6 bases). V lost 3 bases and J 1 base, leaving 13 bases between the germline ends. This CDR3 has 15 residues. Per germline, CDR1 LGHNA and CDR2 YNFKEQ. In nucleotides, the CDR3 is TGTGCCAGCAGCCAGGGAGGCCTGGGTTCCTACGAGCAGTACTTC. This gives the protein CASSQGGLGSYEQYF.